Below are 22 T cell receptor beta chains sequenced from a single sample in a study of cytomegalovirus exposure and HLA in healthy donors. The PCR contained 60 Vbeta and 13 Jbeta primers. Profiling relied on immunoSEQ multiplex PCR, and the TCRdb table lists in-frame clones only, not all of them. The table shows approximately 140,000 clones, with just under 85% occurring only once. The specimen sequenced was PBMCs. Receptors originate from a woman aged 40 to 50 in good health and CMV-seronegative.

This chain joins TRBV30 and TRBJ2-7; the match to TRBD2 covers 9 bases. With V trimmed by 3 bases and J by 4 bases, 4 bases remained unmatched. Germline CDR1 reads GTSNPN; CDR2 reads SVGIG (reference sequence). The CDR3 consists of 13 residues. CDR3 DNA: TGTGCCTGGAGGGGTAGCGGGAGATACGAGCAGTACTTC. The encoded protein is CAWRGSGRYEQYF. The variable domain in full, completed from reference TRBV30 and TRBJ2-7, reads SQTIHQWPATLVQPVGSPLSLECTVEGTSNPNLYWYRQAAGRGLQLLFYSVGIGQISSEVPQNLSASRPQDRQFILSSKKLLLSDSGFYLCAWRGSGRYEQYFGPGTRLTVT.

This clone is a singleton in its sample. The chain uses TRBV11-2 and TRBJ2-1, with 8 bases lining up with TRBD2. Germline V gives CDR1 SGHAT, CDR2 FQNNGV. With 3 bases clipped from V and 8 bases from J, the junction kept 15 bases outside the gene matches. The length of the CDR3 is 17 residues. This CDR3 reads CASSFLRGLGGLHEQFF. DNA for the CDR3: TGTGCCAGCAGCTTCCTTCGGGGACTAGGAGGGCTACATGAGCAGTTCTTC.

This chain links TRBV10-1 with TRBJ2-7; TRBD2 is a possible D gene (6 bases). Between the trimmed V and J ends, which lost 10 bases and 3 bases, there was a span of 31 bases. There are 18 residues in the CDR3. Looked up from germline, CDR1 is WNHNN and CDR2 is SYGVQD (reference sequence). The CDR3 coding sequence is TGCGCCACCCATGGAGACCGCCGCCTCGGGAGTCCCCTCTACGAGCAGTACTTC. Translation: CATHGDRRLGSPLYEQYF.

The V and J genes are TRBV6-5 and TRBJ2-7; possible D gene TRBD1, 5 bases. The V end lost 0 bases, the J end lost 2 bases, and 8 bases lay between the germline ends. In germline, CDR1 is MNHEY, CDR2 SVGAGI. This CDR3 comprises 14 residues. The CDR3 protein is CASSYSDRAYEQYF. The CDR3 coding sequence is TGTGCCAGCAGTTACTCAGACAGAGCCTACGAGCAGTACTTC.

Details on this clone: Other DNA sequences in this specimen translate into the identical CDR3. This chain connects TRBV28 to TRBJ2-5; tentative D call: TRBD2 (6 bases). There are 13 residues in the CDR3. The V end was cut by 3 bases, the J end by 4 bases, with 9 bases between. Germline CDR1 and CDR2: MDHEN and SYDVKM. The CDR3 region is CASSLGGRETQYF. The CDR3 bases are TGTGCCAGCAGTTTGGGGGGTAGAGAGACCCAGTACTTC.

This chain connects TRBV28 to TRBJ2-7; D is perhaps TRBD1 (6 bases). Trimming stripped 2 bases from V and 3 bases from J, with 8 bases between. Germline V gives CDR1 MDHEN, CDR2 SYDVKM. CDR3 length: 13 residues. The DNA of the CDR3 is TGTGCCAGCAGTTTAGGACAGTACTACGAGCAGTACTTC. Its translation: CASSLGQYYEQYF. The whole variable domain, filled in from reference TRBV28 and TRBJ2-7, reads DVKVTQSSRYLVKRTGEKVFLECVQDMDHENMFWYRQDPGLGLRLIYFSYDVKMKEKGDIPEGYSVSREKKERFSLILESASTNQTSMYLCASSLGQYYEQYFGPGTRLTVT.

This chain connects TRBV11-2 to TRBJ2-2; 9 bases agree with TRBD1. Germline CDR1 is SGHAT and CDR2 is FQNNGV. V lost 4 bases and J lost 6; bases outside the gene matches: 15. This CDR3 is 18 amino acids long. CDR3 DNA: TGTGCCAGCAGCTCTATCCCCCGGACAGGGGTTGATGCCGGGGAGCTGTTTTTT. Encoded protein: CASSSIPRTGVDAGELFF.

The chain is built from TRBV7-2 and TRBJ2-2; 14 bases line up with TRBD2. The CDR3 has 20 residues. Germline V lookup: CDR1 SGHTA, CDR2 FQGNSA. V was pared by 0 bases and J by 3 bases, with 9 bases of the junction left unmatched. DNA of the CDR3: TGTGCCAGCAGCTTAGCACCGGGACTAGCGGGAGCGTTGGACACCGGGGAGCTGTTTTTT. It encodes CASSLAPGLAGALDTGELFF.

The V gene is TRBV27, the J gene TRBJ2-5, with 14 nucleotides matching TRBD2. The CDR3 loop spans 17 amino acids. After removal of 7 bases from V and 4 bases from J, the junction contained 11 bases not matched to a gene. Per germline, CDR1 MNHEY and CDR2 SMNVEV (reference sequence). CDR3 amino acids: CASMGIQGTSGRETQYF. CDR3 coding DNA: TGTGCCAGCATGGGGATCCAAGGGACTAGCGGGAGAGAGACCCAGTACTTC.

V usage is TRBV6-5 and J usage is TRBJ2-3; no definite D call. This CDR3 has 14 amino acids. Between the trimmed V and J ends, which lost 1 base and 1 base, there was a span of 6 bases. Germline CDR1 MNHEY, CDR2 SVGAGI. The CDR3 region has the DNA TGTGCCAGCAGTTACTTAGAGGGCACAGATACGCAGTATTTT. Protein sequence: CASSYLEGTDTQYF.

This clone was recorded a few times. J is TRBJ2-1 and V is TRBV27, with 7 bases identical to TRBD1. The CDR3 consists of 14 residues. CDR1 is MNHEY, CDR2 SMNVEV, per germline (reference sequence). The J segment lost 3 bases and the V segment lost 7 bases, leaving 6 bases of the junction unmatched. CDR3 in amino acids: CASTLTGFYNEQFF. CDR3 sequence (DNA): TGTGCCAGCACCCTGACAGGGTTCTACAATGAGCAGTTCTTC.

The chain uses TRBV5-1 and TRBJ2-3; 9 bases are shared with TRBD2. The CDR3 extends over 15 amino acids. Germline CDR1 and CDR2: SGHRS and YFSETQ. Trimming removed 1 base from V and 5 bases from J; junction bases left unmatched: 5. The DNA for the CDR3 is TGCGCCAGCAGCTTGCTAGCGGGGAGGGAAGATACGCAGTATTTT. This translates into CASSLLAGREDTQYF.

The rearrangement joins TRBV9 to TRBJ2-7; the match to TRBD2 covers 8 bases. The CDR3 contains 16 residues. Germline V lookup: CDR1 SGDLS, CDR2 YYNGEE. The J segment lost 5 bases and the V segment lost 4 bases, leaving 14 bases of the junction unmatched. The CDR3 DNA sequence: TGTGCCAGCAGCATCAATACGGGGGGGACACCCCACGAGCAGTACTTC. Encoded protein: CASSINTGGTPHEQYF.

The rearrangement links TRBV7-9 to TRBJ2-7, with D maybe TRBD2 (6 bases). V lost 2 bases and J 7 bases, leaving 18 bases between the germline ends. This CDR3 has 15 amino acids. Per the germline V gene, CDR1 is SEHNR and CDR2 is FQNEAQ (reference sequence). This CDR3 reads CASSLLGGTMWEQYF. CDR3 nucleotides: TGTGCCAGCAGCTTACTTGGCGGGACGATGTGGGAGCAGTACTTC.

This clone appeared a single time. The rearrangement links TRBV19 to TRBJ2-1; 10 nucleotides line up with TRBD2. J was trimmed by 2 bases and V by 6 bases; bases with no gene match: 7. CDR3 length equals 16 residues. The V gene's germline CDR1 is LNHDA and CDR2 SQIVND (reference sequence). CDR3 nucleotides: TGTGCCAGTAGAGCCCCGGGACTAGCGCCCTACAATGAGCAGTTCTTC. Its translation is CASRAPGLAPYNEQFF. Combining the CDR3 with reference TRBV19 and TRBJ2-1 gives the whole variable domain DGGITQSPKYLFRKEGQNVTLSCEQNLNHDAMYWYRQDPGQGLRLIYYSQIVNDFQKGDIAEGYSVSREKKESFPLTVTSAQKNPTAFYLCASRAPGLAPYNEQFFGPGTRLTVL.

The rearrangement links TRBV6-6 to TRBJ2-5; 7 bases match TRBD1. CDR1 and CDR2 from the germline V gene are MNHNY and SVGAGI (reference sequence). Unmatched junction bases numbered 6, after V lost 6 bases and J lost 5 bases. This CDR3 has 13 residues. In nucleotides, the CDR3 is TGTGCCAGCAGCCGACAGGGTATTGAGACCCAGTACTTC. It translates to CASSRQGIETQYF.

The chain has TRBV6-5 and TRBJ2-7, with 7 bases aligning to TRBD1. Germline values: CDR1 MNHEY, CDR2 SVGAGI. This CDR3 comprises 15 residues. The junction had 7 bases not matched to a gene; V was cut back by 5 bases and J by 0 bases. This chain's CDR3 is CASSHRGRSSYEQYF. CDR3 in DNA: TGTGCCAGCAGTCACAGGGGCCGGAGCTCCTACGAGCAGTACTTC.

This chain joins TRBV7-9 and TRBJ2-7; possibly TRBD2 for D (5 bases). Trimming took off 2 bases at V and 6 bases at J, with 11 bases between the two ends. CDR1 is SEHNR and CDR2 is FQNEAQ in the germline V gene (reference sequence). The CDR3 length is 13 residues. The CDR3 DNA reads as TGTGCCAGCAGCTTAAGAACTAGAAGCGAGCAGTACTTC. Residues: CASSLRTRSEQYF.

This clone occurred once. This chain links TRBV28 with TRBJ1-5; TRBD1 matches at 9 bases. Germline trimming cut 1 base from V and 5 bases from J; bases unmatched to any gene: 3. The germline CDR1 and CDR2 sequences are MDHEN and SYDVKM. The CDR3 spans 15 residues. For the CDR3, the DNA is TGTGCCAGCAGTTTATTCGACAGGGGGTATCAGCCCCAGCATTTT. Encoded protein: CASSLFDRGYQPQHF. The variable domain in full, with the rest retrieved from reference TRBV28 and TRBJ1-5, is DVKVTQSSRYLVKRTGEKVFLECVQDMDHENMFWYRQDPGLGLRLIYFSYDVKMKEKGDIPEGYSVSREKKERFSLILESASTNQTSMYLCASSLFDRGYQPQHFGDGTRLSIL.

The V gene is TRBV28, the J gene TRBJ2-5, with TRBD2 matching over 9 bases. The J call may be in error: the DNA end matches TRBJ2-7 better. The germline gives CDR1 MDHEN, CDR2 SYDVKM. CDR3 size: 16 residues. The CDR3 sequence is CASSFLGLAEAYEQYF. The CDR3 DNA follows: TGTGCCAGCAGTTTCCTGGGACTAGCTGAAGCCTACGAGCAGTACTTC.

V gene TRBV28 combines with J gene TRBJ1-4; 9 positions match TRBD1. This CDR3 region has 16 residues. Germline assignment: CDR1 MDHEN and CDR2 SYDVKM. Losses at the gene ends were 4 bases for V and 6 bases for J; bases not matched to a gene: 9. The CDR3 nucleotides are TGTGCCAGCAGTTGGATTCGGACAGGGGAGGATGAAAAACTGTTTTTT. Encoded protein: CASSWIRTGEDEKLFF.

The V call is TRBV14, the J call TRBJ2-7; 11 bases are a match to TRBD1. Trimming removed 1 base from V and 4 bases from J; junction bases left unmatched: 9. Germline V gene sequence: CDR1 SGHDN, CDR2 FVKESK. CDR3 length equals 17 residues. The CDR3 DNA reads as TGTGCCAGCAGCCAAGTTCCCGGACAGGGGGCCTTGTACGAGCAGTACTTC. Amino acids: CASSQVPGQGALYEQYF. The variable domain in full, completed from reference TRBV14 and TRBJ2-7, reads EAGVTQFPSHSVIEKGQTVTLRCDPISGHDNLYWYRRVMGKEIKFLLHFVKESKQDESGMPNNRFLAERTGGTYSTLKVQPAELEDSGVYFCASSQVPGQGALYEQYFGPGTRLTVT.